Listed here are 21 T cell receptor beta chains from one sample, sequenced in a study of blood T cells in healthy people across ages. Then a second PCR, running about 6 to 11 cycles, was carried out with a sample-barcoded 5' primer and a J-beta primer mix. Via MiXCR, TCRdb re-called the 5' RACE reads, giving one row per CDR3 protein. The sample shows hundreds of thousands of distinct CDR3 sequences, about 25% of them seen only once. The data also belong to a second study, concerning T cells of mothers and their children.

The sample taken for sequencing was blood. The receptor set was obtained from a boy younger than 10 in good health.

The chain combines TRBV29-1 with TRBJ2-7, with D unresolved. V dropped 5 bases and J dropped 7 bases, with 15 bases sitting between them. CDR3 length equals 12 residues. The germline gives CDR1 SQVTM, CDR2 ANQGSEA. CDR3 amino acids: CSVNPTGGEQYF. In nucleotides, the CDR3 is TGCAGCGTTAACCCCACGGGTGGAGAGCAGTACTTC.

This clonotype has a handful of counts. The J gene is TRBJ1-2, the V gene TRBV20-1; maybe TRBD1 (6 bases). Trimming stripped 6 bases from V and 0 bases from J, with 14 bases between. Germline lookup yields CDR1 DFQATT and CDR2 SNEGSKA (reference sequence). The CDR3 length is 14 residues. The CDR3 DNA sequence: TGCAGTGCACCGACAGGCTCGACTAACTATGGCTACACCTTC. Amino acid sequence: CSAPTGSTNYGYTF.

The chain recombines TRBV20-1 with TRBJ2-7; D is uncertain. The V and J ends lost 6 bases and 5 bases respectively, with 8 bases between them. The germline V gene has CDR1 DFQATT and CDR2 SNEGSKA (reference sequence). CDR3 length: 10 residues. The CDR3 bases are TGCAGTGCCAATCGGGACGAGCAGTACTTC. It yields the protein CSANRDEQYF.

The chain is built from TRBV29-1 and TRBJ2-5; 8 nucleotides align to TRBD2. The trim removed 7 bases at V and 5 bases at J, leaving 9 bases unmatched. CDR3 length: 13 residues. Germline CDR1 is SQVTM and CDR2 is ANQGSEA. CDR3 bases: TGCAGCGCCCCCCGGGGGGGGCTGGAGACCCAGTACTTC. This encodes CSAPRGGLETQYF.

This clonotype occurred many times. The chain carries TRBV21-1 and TRBJ2-4. TRBV21-1 is annotated as a pseudogene. This CDR3 comprises 16 residues. The CDR3: CASSKGQGVAKNIQYF. In DNA form, the CDR3 reads TGTGCCAGCAGCAAAGGGCAGGGGGTAGCCAAAAACATTCAGTACTTC.

In its sample, this clonotype was seen a few times. The chain has TRBV27 and TRBJ1-2, with D perhaps TRBD1 (5 bases). Trimming left V 6 bases short and J 7 bases short, with 18 bases between. CDR1 is MNHEY, CDR2 SMNVEV, per germline (reference sequence). The CDR3 spans 14 residues. For the CDR3, the DNA is TGTGCCAGCAGAGCTGTGGGATTGGGGCCTGGCTACACCTTC. The encoded protein is CASRAVGLGPGYTF.

This clonotype appeared a few times. The V gene is TRBV6-5, the J gene TRBJ2-2; TRBD2 aligns across 9 bases. This CDR3 is built from 15 residues. V gave up 4 bases and J gave up 3 bases; unmatched junction bases: 3. Germline V gives CDR1 MNHEY, CDR2 SVGAGI. The CDR3 DNA follows: TGTGCCAGCAGTTCCGTAGCGGGGGACACCGGGGAGCTGTTTTTT. It translates to CASSSVAGDTGELFF.

This chain joins TRBV3-1 and TRBJ2-7, with D perhaps TRBD2 (8 bases). The germline V gene encodes CDR1 LGHDT and CDR2 YNNKEL (reference sequence). The CDR3 is made up of 16 amino acids. Between the trimmed V and J ends, which lost 5 bases and 2 bases, there was a span of 19 bases. Here the CDR3 DNA reads TGTGCCAGCAGCGGGACAGCGGGAGTGAGACCCTACGAGCAGTACTTC. Its protein product is CASSGTAGVRPYEQYF.

The V call is TRBV5-1, the J call TRBJ2-1; D may correspond to TRBD1 or TRBD2 (5 bases each). V lost 3 bases, J lost 5 bases, and 12 bases lay in between. CDR1 and CDR2 (germline): SGHRS, YFSETQ. CDR3 length: 14 residues. CDR3 DNA sequence: TGCGCCAGCAGCTCCCGGGACGGTCACAATGAGCAGTTCTTC. Translated, it gives CASSSRDGHNEQFF.

The chain is built from TRBV29-1 and TRBJ2-1, with 7 bases matching TRBD1. The CDR3 runs 11 residues. From germline, CDR1 is SQVTM and CDR2 ANQGSEA. J was trimmed by 4 bases and V by 6 bases; bases with no gene match: 0. This CDR3 is CSVQGYNEQFF. CDR3 in DNA: TGCAGCGTACAGGGGTACAATGAGCAGTTCTTC.

This clonotype was detected only a few times. The chain combines TRBV21-1 with TRBJ1-3; TRBD1 is the table's D call and was not checked against the DNA. TRBV21-1 is deemed a pseudogene. The CDR3 spans 17 residues. The CDR3 DNA follows: TGTGCCAGCCAGGGACGCTCACCAGCAACAAGCCGAAACACCATATATTTT. This codes for CASQGRSPATSRNTIYF.

This clonotype has just a few counts. The gene calls are TRBV5-5 and TRBJ2-5, with 10 bases matching TRBD2. V trimming: 3 bases; J trimming: 5 bases; junction bases outside the gene matches: 10. This CDR3 spans 16 amino acids. Germline-derived CDR1 and CDR2 are SGHKS and YYEKEE (reference sequence). CDR3 bases: TGTGCCAGCAGCTCAACTCTAGCGGGGGACGACGAGACCCAGTACTTC. This sequence encodes CASSSTLAGDDETQYF.

This sequence joins TRBV23-1 and TRBJ2-5, with 7 positions matching TRBD1. The end of the DNA is better explained by TRBJ2-7, so the J call may be wrong. TRBV23-1 is assigned to the ORF class and has an uncertain function. This CDR3 contains 15 residues. The CDR3 nucleotides read TGCGCCAGCAGTCGACCCGGGACAGACTCCTACGAGCAGTACTTC. Translated: CASSRPGTDSYEQYF.

The chain carries TRBV20-1 and TRBJ2-7, with a possible D match to TRBD2 (6 bases). The CDR3 length is 13 residues. In germline, CDR1 is DFQATT, CDR2 SNEGSKA (reference sequence). V shed 6 bases and J shed 2 bases, with 14 bases lying between them. The CDR3 DNA sequence: TGCAGTGCAAACCGGGACTTAACCTACGAGCAGTACTTC. Its translation: CSANRDLTYEQYF.

In this sample, this clonotype turned up a few times. This chain links TRBV25-1 with TRBJ2-5, with TRBD2 matching 12 bases. The CDR3 is 15 residues long. The V gene's germline CDR1 is MGHDK and CDR2 SYGVNS. The trim removed 5 bases at V and 5 bases at J, leaving 6 bases unmatched. In DNA form, the CDR3 reads TGTGCCAGCAGTTCATCCGGGACTAGCGGGGAGACCCAGTACTTC. Translation: CASSSSGTSGETQYF.

The chain is built from TRBV7-9 and TRBJ2-2, with 11 bases identical to TRBD1. V lost 5 bases, J lost 4 bases, and 6 bases stayed unmatched. The CDR3 contains 16 residues. The germline gives CDR1 SEHNR, CDR2 FQNEAQ (reference sequence). CDR3 in amino acids: CASSQTGQGATGELFF. The CDR3 nucleotides are TGTGCCAGCAGCCAGACCGGACAGGGGGCCACCGGGGAGCTGTTTTTT.

In its sample, this clonotype was seen a few times. This sequence joins TRBV6-2 or TRBV6-3 and TRBJ2-1, with D perhaps TRBD2 (5 bases). Trimming took off 3 bases at V and 5 bases at J, with 14 bases between the two ends. Germline lookup yields CDR1 MNHEY and CDR2 SVGEGT. This CDR3 has 15 amino acids. CDR3 loop: CASSYRRAPNNEQFF. As DNA, the CDR3 is TGTGCCAGCAGTTATAGGCGGGCCCCCAACAATGAGCAGTTCTTC.

This clonotype has just a few counts. The V and J genes are TRBV5-1 and TRBJ2-1; D not resolved. Trimming cost V 0 bases and J 1 base, with 11 bases left between them. Per the germline V gene, CDR1 is SGHRS and CDR2 is YFSETQ. This CDR3 is 16 amino acids long. CDR3 nucleotides: TGCGCCAGCAGCTTGGAGGCAGCCAATTCCTACAATGAGCAGTTCTTC. It is translated as CASSLEAANSYNEQFF.

This chain uses TRBV25-1 with TRBJ2-3; 8 bases are a match to TRBD2. The V gene end was trimmed by 0 bases and the J gene end by 2 bases; junction bases not matched to a gene: 7. The germline V gene encodes CDR1 MGHDK and CDR2 SYGVNS. This CDR3 comprises 17 residues. The CDR3 is CASSEYIGGGSTDTQYF. The CDR3 region has the DNA TGTGCCAGCAGTGAATATATCGGCGGGGGGTCCACAGATACGCAGTATTTT.

This chain links TRBV5-5 with TRBJ1-4, with TRBD1 matching over 8 bases. The CDR3 covers 12 residues. Germline CDR1 reads SGHKS; CDR2 reads YYEKEE (reference sequence). The V gene end was trimmed by 4 bases and the J gene end by 17 bases; junction bases not matched to a gene: 10. CDR3 in amino acids: CASSASGGASFF. The CDR3 bases are TGTGCCAGCAGCGCGTCAGGGGGCGCCTCTTTTTTT.

This clonotype was counted ten times or more. The rearrangement joins TRBV6-5 to TRBJ2-7; TRBD2 agrees at 8 bases. Germline V gives CDR1 MNHEY, CDR2 SVGAGI. The CDR3 length is 15 residues. Losses at the gene ends were 3 bases for V and 2 bases for J; bases not matched to a gene: 6. CDR3 DNA: TGTGCCAGCAGTTATAGCGGGGAACCTACCTACGAGCAGTACTTC. This encodes CASSYSGEPTYEQYF.